This TCR beta chain stems from a study of blood T cells in healthy people across ages. Background on the study: Template switching captured about one barcoded beta molecule per two T cells. Study conclusions and caveats: More naive CD4+ cells and higher diversity were found in long-lived than in aged donors.

This CDR3 is 18 amino acids long. Between the trimmed V and J ends, which lost 5 bases and 3 bases, there was a span of 20 bases. Germline lookup yields CDR1 SGHTA and CDR2 FQGTGA. With respect to this clonotype: What it recognizes is unknown.

The authors ran a second PCR of 7 to 11 cycles using a sample-barcoded 5' primer and a J-beta primer mix. TCRdb fed the 5' RACE reads into MiXCR, producing one record per CDR3 protein. The sample records 800,000 or so distinct CDR3 sequences, about 59% being singletons. This clonotype was sampled from a man aged 25-45 years in good health. Sequencing was carried out using blood. This sequence joins TRBV7-3 and TRBJ2-6, with unresolved D. The CDR3 protein is CASSARFTKGGGANVLTF. The CDR3 DNA reads as TGTGCCAGCAGCGCCCGATTTACCAAGGGCGGTGGGGCCAACGTCCTGACTTTC.